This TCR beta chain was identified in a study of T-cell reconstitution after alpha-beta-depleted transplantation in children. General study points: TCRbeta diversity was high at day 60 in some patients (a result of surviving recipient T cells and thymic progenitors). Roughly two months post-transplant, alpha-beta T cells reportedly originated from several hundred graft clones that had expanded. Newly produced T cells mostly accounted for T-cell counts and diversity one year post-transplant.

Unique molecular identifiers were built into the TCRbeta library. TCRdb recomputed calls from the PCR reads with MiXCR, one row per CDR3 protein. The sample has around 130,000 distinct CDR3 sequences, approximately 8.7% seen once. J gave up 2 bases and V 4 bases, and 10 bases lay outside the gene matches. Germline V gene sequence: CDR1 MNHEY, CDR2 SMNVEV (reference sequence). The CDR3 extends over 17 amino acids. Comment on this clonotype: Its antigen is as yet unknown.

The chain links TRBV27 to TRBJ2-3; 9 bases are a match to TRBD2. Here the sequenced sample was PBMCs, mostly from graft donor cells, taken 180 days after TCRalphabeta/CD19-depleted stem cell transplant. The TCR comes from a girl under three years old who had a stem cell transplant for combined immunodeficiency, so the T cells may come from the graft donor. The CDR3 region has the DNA TGTGCCAGCAGTTCACTGGGGCTAGCGGGACTCACAGATACGCAGTATTTT. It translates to CASSSLGLAGLTDTQYF.